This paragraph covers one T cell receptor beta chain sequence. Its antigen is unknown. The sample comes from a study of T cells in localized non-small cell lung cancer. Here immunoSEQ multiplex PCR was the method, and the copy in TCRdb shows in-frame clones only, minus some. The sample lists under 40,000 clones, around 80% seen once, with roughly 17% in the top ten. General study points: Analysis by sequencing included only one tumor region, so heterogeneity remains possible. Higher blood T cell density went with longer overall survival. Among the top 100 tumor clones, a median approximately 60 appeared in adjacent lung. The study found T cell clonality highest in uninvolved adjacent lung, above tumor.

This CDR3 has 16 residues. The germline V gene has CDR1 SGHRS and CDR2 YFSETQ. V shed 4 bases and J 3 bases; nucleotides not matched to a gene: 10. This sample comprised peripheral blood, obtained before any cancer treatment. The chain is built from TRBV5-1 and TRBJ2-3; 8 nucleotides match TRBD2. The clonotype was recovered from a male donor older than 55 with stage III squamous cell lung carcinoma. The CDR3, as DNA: TGCGCCAGCAGCCGGGAGGGCGGGAGTATTACAGATACGCAGTATTTT. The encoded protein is CASSREGGSITDTQYF.